The subject of this entry is one T cell receptor beta chain. This clone's antigen is unknown. The sample holds no much larger clone one base away, and base qualities are not on file. The germline V gene specifies KGHSH as CDR1 and LQKENI as CDR2. Trimming takes 3 bases from V and 0 bases from J, and the germline ends sit 21 bases apart. Taken from cysteine to phenylalanine, the CDR3 has 20 residues. The kept DNA is CDR3 alone, 60 bases in frame from the first base. The cohort consisted of approximately 670 healthy bone marrow donors. Cohort members were all nominally healthy when sampled, although unrecorded immune exposures were likely present. The donor tested CMV seropositive, placing the donor among the 310 or so seropositive members of the cohort. A peripheral blood sample was provided by each donor, and peripheral blood mononuclear cells were used for TCR beta sequencing. The Qiagen DNeasy Blood Extraction Kit was used to extract genomic DNA from the blood cell samples.

The entry originates in a study of cytomegalovirus exposure and HLA in healthy donors (TCRdb year 2017). Study-level background: In an earlier analysis of 587 of the donors, around 290 Gb of sequence data and 120 million or so unique TCR beta sequences from approximately 180 million T cells were reported. Genome-wide SNP genotypes for about three fifths of the roughly 670 donors were used in a later genetic analysis, which treated that subset as a discovery cohort. The study profiled the T cell repertoires of about 640 subjects by immunosequencing and related them to cytomegalovirus serostatus. To predict cytomegalovirus infection status, the study combined high-throughput TCR immunosequencing, statistical association of individual TCRs with disease status, and machine learning. In a later analysis, previously published TCR beta repertoires from 666 donors were re-analyzed and high-resolution HLA genotyping was added so that TCR occurrence patterns could be studied. In an earlier analysis of roughly 580 of the donors, high-throughput TCR beta sequencing was used to judge whether each TCR beta V gene segment behaved as functional or pseudogenic. A handful of DR-DQ haplotypes were handled as single units for association and clustering because linkage in the cohort was strong. Among approximately 370 genotyped donors of the cohort, an average of roughly 230,000 unique TCR beta nucleotide sequences was sequenced per donor, of which about 18% were non-productive. All discovery cohort repertoires had been generated using a single sequencing platform. About 280 gigabases of sequencing data and tens of millions of unique TCR sequences were included in an early release covering several hundred HLA-typed donors. In addition to the first cohort of around 670 subjects, a separate validation cohort of 100 to 150 different subjects was used. Of the roughly 400 genotyped donors, 65% to 90% fell in the genetic ancestry cluster associated with self-reported Caucasian donors. The number of typed donors differed by locus: about 629-640 for A, B, C, DRB1 and DQB1; 500 to 550 for DQA1; around 580 for DPA1; and some 450 for DPB1. Alongside the repertoire data, information on donor age, sex, ethnicity and CMV serostatus was compiled. Class I and class II HLA loci were covered by the typing at four-digit resolution. The study aimed to test whether signatures of past pathogen exposure could be identified by cataloging public T cell receptors. The later analysis used no new phenotypic data to find candidate immune exposures, relying instead on TCR beta sequences and their occurrence across donors.

Summary of the overall study and its limitations: A later analysis found that TCR association rates varied across HLA loci, with DRB1 alleles showing the most associated TCRs and HLA-C alleles the fewest. Because counts were too low, roughly 17 rarely observed V segments, including chromosome 9 orphons, were left out of the earlier analysis of a few hundred of the donors. In a later genetic analysis, fewer N-insertions in productive TCRs were reported among donors in an Asian-associated ancestry cluster than the approximately 630-donor mean. A later analysis associated 15,000 or so TCR beta sequences with specific HLA alleles at a false discovery rate of 0.05. Because some donors lacked HLA typing at each locus, the association tests relied only on the typed subset. Strong co-occurrence of HLA alleles, especially DR and DQ, made assigning TCR associations to individual alleles difficult. Broadly in line with IMGT annotations, most TCR beta V segments showed up in productive rearrangements about 90% or about 30% of the time in an earlier analysis of 587 of the donors. A cluster of highly shared sequence variants was judged likely to be a technical artifact of the sequencing pipeline. The classifier was reported to diagnose cytomegalovirus status with high specificity and sensitivity in both the original cohort and the validation cohort. A later genetic analysis associated a missense DCLRE1C variant with V-gene and J-gene trimming of TCR beta chains, and an independent cohort replicated the association. Linkage disequilibrium might explain the correlated functional status among segregating V segments, but an unknown experimental factor could not be excluded. The 87-base-pair reads could not distinguish some IMGT-functional V segments, including TRBV6-2 and TRBV6-3, so those segments were excluded. A further reported finding was that TCR beta sequences accurately predicted the HLA-A and HLA-B alleles for most subjects in the first cohort. The authors suggested that the approach could potentially be extended to other disease states and immunological phenotypes. According to a later analysis, most CMV-associated TCR beta chains appeared to be HLA-restricted, and the HLA associations seemed to be driven largely by CMV exposure. Immune exposure information for the cohort was limited to CMV serostatus. In vitro tests confirmed that three of the cytomegalovirus-associated TCR beta chains recognize cytomegalovirus antigens. Only TCR beta chains were sequenced in this cohort, and the absence of alpha or paired-chain data limited detectable features. Several of the top co-occurrence clusters appeared to be linked to parvovirus B19, influenza, CMV and Epstein-Barr virus, according to a later analysis. Most TCR sequences were seen in very few donors, while some public TCRs were found in many individuals. Sequencing depth was assumed to be roughly uniform across donors in the presence/absence analyses, though that assumption may not hold. A total of roughly 160 TCR beta chains were listed by the study as associated with cytomegalovirus. Compared with equally common non-associated chains, HLA-associated TCR beta chains in a later analysis were more clonally expanded and had lower generation probabilities.

Receptors were amplified or captured by the immunoSEQ multiplex PCR assay. For the multiplex PCR, a mixture combining 60 forward primers for TCR Vbeta segments and 13 reverse primers for TCR Jbeta segments was used. The CDR3 region of rearranged TCR beta genes was amplified from genomic DNA by a multiplex PCR assay. The amplified TCR beta libraries were sequenced on the Illumina HiSeq System as 87-base-pair reads. The study's processing was this. In a later analysis, around 80 million unique TCR beta chains were counted across the approximately 620 repertoires, and approximately 11 million of these chains were shared by at least two donors. Raw reads were error-corrected and collapsed into unique sequences with a nearest-neighbor algorithm that merged closely related sequences to remove PCR and sequencing errors. Alignment of CDR3 sequences to IMGT reference sequences was used to assign V, D and J gene segments. For a sequence to be retained, a match of at least six nucleotides to both a V gene segment and a J gene segment was required. A rearrangement counted as productive if the CDR3 had no stop codons and remained in frame with V and J, and every other rearrangement counted as non-productive. Following IMGT convention, CDR3 was defined as the stretch from the second conserved V-encoded cysteine up to the conserved J-encoded phenylalanine. In an earlier analysis of approximately 500 of the donors, sequences lacking an unambiguous match to a single V gene segment were excluded. In an earlier analysis of some 590 of the donors, a V segment was called functional when productive rearrangements were above 56.7%, and segregating when the standard deviation between donors exceeded 5%. A statistical classification framework was developed to diagnose cytomegalovirus status using the catalog of TCR beta chain sequences. A later analysis assigned V and J genes by comparing TCR nucleotide sequences with IMGT/GENE-DB human TR gene sequences. In a later analysis, CDR3 sequences and most-parsimonious VDJ recombination scenarios were assigned using the TCRdist pipeline. A later analysis defined each TCR beta chain by its CDR3 amino acid sequence plus V-gene family, and excluded reads lacking a unique V-gene family. To address suspected cross-contamination and a sequencing artifact, a later analysis removed around 600 highly shared, low-generation-probability nucleotide sequences. A later analysis calculated a clonal expansion index for each public chain from normalized within-repertoire ranks of inferred template counts. Generation probabilities in a later analysis came from a VDJ recombination model fitted to out-of-frame rearrangements, and those results were checked against IGoR. A later analysis scored TCR-TCR, TCR-HLA and TCR-CMV co-occurrence with hypergeometric tests, applying a repertoire-size bias correction to TCR pairs. In a later analysis, false discovery rates were estimated by permuting HLA or CMV assignments 20 times. In a later analysis, co-occurring TCRs were grouped with DBSCAN, and TCRdist sequence similarity was added when clustering was performed within HLA-allele-positive subsets. Repertoires with fewer than 30,000 or more than 120,000 public chains, plus five repertoires with anomalous nucleotide sharing, were excluded from co-occurrence clustering. TCRdb limited this immuneACCESS table to in-frame rearrangements with V and J called. A share of clones is missing; checked studies link under half to unresolved V genes, and the rest is unexplained. For V, J and clone size, that table is used; D and trimming come from the DNA. The sample yields roughly 140,000 clones; roughly 83% were counted once. Roughly 4.5% of the sample rests with the top ten.

This sequence was found in a man aged 40-49 years in good health and CMV-seropositive. The rearranged segments are TRBV18 and TRBJ2-6; the D gene is perhaps TRBD1, on 5 matching bases. The sample comprised PBMCs. The DNA is TGTGCCAGCTCACCCTTGCCAGCGACAGACCCCTACTCTGGGGCCAACGTCCTGACTTTC. It encodes CASSPLPATDPYSGANVLTF.